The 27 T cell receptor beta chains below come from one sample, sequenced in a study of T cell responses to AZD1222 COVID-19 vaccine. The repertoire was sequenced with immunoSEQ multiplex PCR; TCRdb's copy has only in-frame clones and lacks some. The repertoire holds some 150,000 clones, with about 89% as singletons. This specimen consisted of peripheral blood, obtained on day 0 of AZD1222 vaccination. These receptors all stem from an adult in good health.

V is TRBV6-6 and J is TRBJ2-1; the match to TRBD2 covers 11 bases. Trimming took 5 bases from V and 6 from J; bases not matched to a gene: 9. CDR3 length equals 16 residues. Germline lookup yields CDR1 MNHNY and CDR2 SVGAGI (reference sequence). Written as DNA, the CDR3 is TGTGCCAGCAGTCTATCACTAGCGGGGGCCGTCAATGAGCAGTTCTTC. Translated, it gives CASSLSLAGAVNEQFF.

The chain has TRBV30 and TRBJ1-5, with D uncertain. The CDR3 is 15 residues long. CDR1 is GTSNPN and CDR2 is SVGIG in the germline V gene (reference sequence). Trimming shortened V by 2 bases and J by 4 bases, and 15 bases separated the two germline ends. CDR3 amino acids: CAWSFGPPGNQPQHF. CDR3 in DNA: TGTGCCTGGAGTTTCGGACCTCCAGGTAATCAGCCCCAGCATTTT.

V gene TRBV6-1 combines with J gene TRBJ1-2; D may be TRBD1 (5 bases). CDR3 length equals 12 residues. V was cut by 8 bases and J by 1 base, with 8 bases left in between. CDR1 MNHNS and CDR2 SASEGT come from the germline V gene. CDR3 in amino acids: CASRDRNYGYTF. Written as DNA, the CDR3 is TGTGCCAGCCGGGACCGTAACTATGGCTACACCTTC.

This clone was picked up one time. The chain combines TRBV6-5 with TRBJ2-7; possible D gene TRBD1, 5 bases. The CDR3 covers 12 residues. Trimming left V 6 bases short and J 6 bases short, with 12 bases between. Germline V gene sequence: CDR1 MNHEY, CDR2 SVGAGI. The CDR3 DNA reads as TGTGCCAGCAGGCAGGGTTACTCCGAGCAGTACTTC. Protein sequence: CASRQGYSEQYF.

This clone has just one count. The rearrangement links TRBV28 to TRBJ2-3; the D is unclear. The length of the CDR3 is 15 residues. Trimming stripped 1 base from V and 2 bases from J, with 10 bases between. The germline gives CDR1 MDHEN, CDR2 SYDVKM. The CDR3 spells CASSLSATNTDTQYF. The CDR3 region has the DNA TGTGCCAGCAGTTTATCAGCGACAAACACAGATACGCAGTATTTT.

The CDR3 loop is CSVEDRAGGRSYEQYF. DNA of the CDR3: TGCAGCGTTGAAGATCGGGCAGGGGGCCGCTCCTACGAGCAGTACTTC. J is TRBJ2-7 and V is TRBV29-1; 8 bases match TRBD1. This CDR3 is built from 16 residues. Germline assignment: CDR1 SQVTM and CDR2 ANQGSEA. V dropped 0 bases and J dropped 0; count of bases not matched to a gene: 7.

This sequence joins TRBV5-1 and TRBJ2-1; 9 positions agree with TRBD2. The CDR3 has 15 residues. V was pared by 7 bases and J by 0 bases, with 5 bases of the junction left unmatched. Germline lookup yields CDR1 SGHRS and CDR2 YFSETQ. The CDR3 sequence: CASLSGSNSYNEQFF. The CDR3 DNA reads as TGCGCCAGCCTTAGCGGGAGCAACTCCTACAATGAGCAGTTCTTC.

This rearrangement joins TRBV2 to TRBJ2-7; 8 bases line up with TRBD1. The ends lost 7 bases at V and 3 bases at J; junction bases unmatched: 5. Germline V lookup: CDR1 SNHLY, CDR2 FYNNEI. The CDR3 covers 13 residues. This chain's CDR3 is CASTGDRLYEQYF. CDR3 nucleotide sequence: TGTGCCAGCACCGGGGACAGGCTCTACGAGCAGTACTTC.

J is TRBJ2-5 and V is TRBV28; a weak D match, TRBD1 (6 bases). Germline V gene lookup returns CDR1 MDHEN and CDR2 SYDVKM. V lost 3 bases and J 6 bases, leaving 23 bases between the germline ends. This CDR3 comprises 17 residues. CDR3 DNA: TGTGCCAGCAGTTTTCATCAGTTTCGTGGCAGGGGTAAGACCCAGTACTTC. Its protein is CASSFHQFRGRGKTQYF.

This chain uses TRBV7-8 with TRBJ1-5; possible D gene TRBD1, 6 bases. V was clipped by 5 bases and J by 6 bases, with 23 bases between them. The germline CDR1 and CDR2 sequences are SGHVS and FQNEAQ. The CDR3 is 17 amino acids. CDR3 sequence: CASSTIPQGKLGQPQHF. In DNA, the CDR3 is TGTGCCAGCAGCACGATCCCCCAGGGGAAGTTGGGTCAGCCCCAGCATTTT.

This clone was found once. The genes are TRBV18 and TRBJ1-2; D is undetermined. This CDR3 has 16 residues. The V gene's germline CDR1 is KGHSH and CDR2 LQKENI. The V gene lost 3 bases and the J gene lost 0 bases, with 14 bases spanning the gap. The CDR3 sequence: CASSPWKAEANYGYTF. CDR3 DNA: TGTGCCAGCTCACCTTGGAAGGCAGAGGCTAACTATGGCTACACCTTC.

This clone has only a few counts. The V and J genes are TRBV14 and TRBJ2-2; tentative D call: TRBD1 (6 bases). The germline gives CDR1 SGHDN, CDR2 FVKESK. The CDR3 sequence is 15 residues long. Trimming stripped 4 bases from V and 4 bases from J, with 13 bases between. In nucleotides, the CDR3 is TGTGCCAGCAGCCTACAGGGAGTTGGCACCGGGGAGCTGTTTTTT. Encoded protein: CASSLQGVGTGELFF.

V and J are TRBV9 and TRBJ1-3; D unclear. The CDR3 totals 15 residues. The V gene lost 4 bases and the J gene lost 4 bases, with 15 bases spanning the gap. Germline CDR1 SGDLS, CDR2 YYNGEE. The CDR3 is CASSPAGTPGNTIYF. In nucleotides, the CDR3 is TGTGCCAGCAGCCCAGCGGGTACGCCGGGAAACACCATATATTTT.

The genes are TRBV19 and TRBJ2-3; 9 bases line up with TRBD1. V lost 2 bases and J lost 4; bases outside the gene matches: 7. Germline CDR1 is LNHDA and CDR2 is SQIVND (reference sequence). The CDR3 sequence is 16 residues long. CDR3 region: CASSIRGTGSSDTQYF. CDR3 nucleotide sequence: TGTGCCAGTAGTATACGGGGGACAGGGAGTTCAGATACGCAGTATTTT.

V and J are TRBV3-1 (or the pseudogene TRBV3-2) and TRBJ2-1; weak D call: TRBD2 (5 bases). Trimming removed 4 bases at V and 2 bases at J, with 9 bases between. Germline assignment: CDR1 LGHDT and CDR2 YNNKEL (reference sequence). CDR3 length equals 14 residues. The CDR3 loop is CASSLRATYNEQFF. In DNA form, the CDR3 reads TGTGCCAGCAGCCTGAGGGCAACCTACAATGAGCAGTTCTTC.

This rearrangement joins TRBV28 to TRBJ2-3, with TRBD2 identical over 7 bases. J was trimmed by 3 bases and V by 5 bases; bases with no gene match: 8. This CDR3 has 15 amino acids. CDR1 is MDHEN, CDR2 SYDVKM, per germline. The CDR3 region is CASSPAGDGTDTQYF. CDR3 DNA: TGTGCCAGCAGTCCCGCGGGAGACGGAACAGATACGCAGTATTTT.

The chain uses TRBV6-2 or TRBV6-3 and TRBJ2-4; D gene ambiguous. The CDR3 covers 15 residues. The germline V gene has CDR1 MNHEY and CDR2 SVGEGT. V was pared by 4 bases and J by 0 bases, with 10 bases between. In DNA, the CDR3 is TGTGCCAGCAGTTTCCGGGCCCTAGCCAAAAACATTCAGTACTTC. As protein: CASSFRALAKNIQYF.

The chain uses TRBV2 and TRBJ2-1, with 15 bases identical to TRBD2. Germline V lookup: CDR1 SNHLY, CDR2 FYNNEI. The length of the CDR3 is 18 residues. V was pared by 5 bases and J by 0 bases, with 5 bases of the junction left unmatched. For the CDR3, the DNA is TGTGCCAGCAGTAAGGGACTAGCGGGGGGATCCTCCTACAATGAGCAGTTCTTC. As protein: CASSKGLAGGSSYNEQFF.

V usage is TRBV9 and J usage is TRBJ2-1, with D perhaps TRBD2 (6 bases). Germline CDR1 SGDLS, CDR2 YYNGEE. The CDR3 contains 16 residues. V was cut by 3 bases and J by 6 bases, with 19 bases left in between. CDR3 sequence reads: CASSANPGRRGNEQFF. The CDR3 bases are TGTGCCAGCAGCGCGAATCCCGGAAGGCGGGGCAATGAGCAGTTCTTC.

This CDR3 is CASSPRLAPYNEQFF. CDR3 bases: TGTGCCAGCAGCCCTCGACTAGCTCCCTACAATGAGCAGTTCTTC. The chain combines TRBV11-3 with TRBJ2-1; 7 nucleotides agree with TRBD2. CDR3 length: 15 amino acids. Germline V gene data show CDR1 as SGHNT and CDR2 as YENEEA. V gave up 5 bases and J gave up 2 bases; unmatched junction bases: 6.

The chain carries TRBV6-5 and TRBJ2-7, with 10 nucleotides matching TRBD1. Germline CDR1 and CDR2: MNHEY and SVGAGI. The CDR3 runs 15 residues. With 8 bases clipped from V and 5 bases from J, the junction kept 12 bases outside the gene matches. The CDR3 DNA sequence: TGTGCCAGCCATGCCGCCGGGACAGGGGACCACGAGCAGTACTTC. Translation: CASHAAGTGDHEQYF.

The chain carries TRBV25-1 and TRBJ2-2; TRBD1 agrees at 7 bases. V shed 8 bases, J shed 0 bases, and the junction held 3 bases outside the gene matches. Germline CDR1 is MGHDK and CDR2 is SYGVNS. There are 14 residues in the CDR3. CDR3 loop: CASATGPNTGELFF. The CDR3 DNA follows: TGTGCCAGCGCGACAGGGCCGAACACCGGGGAGCTGTTTTTT. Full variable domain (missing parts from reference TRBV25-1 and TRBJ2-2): EADIYQTPRYLVIGTGKKITLECSQTMGHDKMYWYQQDPGMELHLIHYSYGVNSTEKGDLSSESTVSRIRTEHFPLTLESARPSHTSQYLCASATGPNTGELFFGEGSRLTVL.

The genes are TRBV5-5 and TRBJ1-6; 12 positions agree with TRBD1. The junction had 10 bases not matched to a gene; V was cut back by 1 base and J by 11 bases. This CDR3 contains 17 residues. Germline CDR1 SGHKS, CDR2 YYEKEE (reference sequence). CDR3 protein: CASSLYLKGTGGTPLHF. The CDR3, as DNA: TGTGCCAGCAGCTTGTACCTTAAGGGGACAGGGGGCACACCCCTCCACTTT.

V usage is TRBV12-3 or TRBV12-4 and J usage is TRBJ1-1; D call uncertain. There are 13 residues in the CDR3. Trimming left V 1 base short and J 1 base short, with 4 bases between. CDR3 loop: CASSLVSNTEAFF. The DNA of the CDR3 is TGTGCCAGCAGTTTAGTATCGAACACTGAAGCTTTCTTT.

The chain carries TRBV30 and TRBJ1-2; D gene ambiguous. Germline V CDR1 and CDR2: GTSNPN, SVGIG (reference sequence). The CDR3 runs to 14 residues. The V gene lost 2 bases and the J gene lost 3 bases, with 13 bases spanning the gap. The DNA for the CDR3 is TGTGCCTGGAGTCGGCTCAGACTTTACTATGGCTACACCTTC. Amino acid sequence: CAWSRLRLYYGYTF.

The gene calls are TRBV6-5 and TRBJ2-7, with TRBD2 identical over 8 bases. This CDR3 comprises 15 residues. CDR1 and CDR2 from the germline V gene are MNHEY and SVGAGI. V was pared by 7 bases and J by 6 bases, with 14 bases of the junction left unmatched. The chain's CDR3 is CASTQTWAGGAEQYF. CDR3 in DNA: TGTGCCAGCACTCAGACCTGGGCCGGGGGGGCCGAGCAGTACTTC.

This chain's CDR3 is CASSWGTGGDQPQHF. In DNA form, the CDR3 reads TGTGCCAGCAGTTGGGGGACAGGGGGAGATCAGCCCCAGCATTTT. The rearrangement uses TRBV6-5 and TRBJ1-5; the match to TRBD1 covers 11 bases. Germline lookup yields CDR1 MNHEY and CDR2 SVGAGI. V shed 4 bases, J shed 5 bases, and the junction held 4 bases outside the gene matches. The CDR3 contains 15 residues.